This T cell receptor beta chain was obtained from a study of blood T cell repertoires in COVID-19 (dated by TCRdb to the early 2020s). Notes on the research overall: Samples covering the acute and convalescent phases of COVID-19 were provided by collaborators in the United States, Italy and Spain. The dataset comprised deeply sampled blood TCRbeta repertoires from subjects exposed to, actively infected with, or recovered from COVID-19. Nearly every sample came with metadata listing a de-identified subject ID, COVID-19 status, age in years and sex. Samples were obtained from the ongoing ImmuneRACE study (first 160 participants) and from about 1,300 subjects provided by 6 global collaborators. The repertoires were released in a freely available public database meant as a resource for research on the immune response to SARS-CoV-2. Where available, HLA class I and class II types were obtained from metadata supplied by the sample provider rather than from assay-based typing. The material from the prospective study consisted of cDNA or gDNA derived from T cells, B-cell-depleted T cells, or PBMCs.

Study-wide findings and limitations: The amount of clinical and demographic metadata varied by source and participant and was provided uncurated.

One collaborating source in Seattle enrolled patients during active infection and followed them longitudinally through the course of disease. Each collaborating institution followed its own protocols to collect whole blood in K2EDTA tubes. Collaborator samples were shipped for TCRbeta analysis as frozen whole blood, isolated PBMCs, or DNA extracted from either sample type. TCRbeta CDR3 regions were amplified from genomic DNA by means of the immunoSEQ Assay, a bias-controlled multiplex PCR. As for the authors' bioinformatics: The number of nucleated cells in each sample was estimated from the amplification of reference gene primers within the assay. To quantify the absolute abundance of each unique TCRbeta CDR3 rearrangement, sequence reads were collapsed and filtered. For each sample, productive Simpson clonality was calculated as the square root of Simpson's diversity index across productive rearrangements. Here the immuneACCESS table is served through TCRdb, limited to in-frame sequences with V and J called. Missing clones are a known gap in these copies; in checked studies unresolved V genes cover under half, and the rest lacks a known reason. From that table come the V and J calls and clone size; the DNA was used to work out D and trimming. The sample contains approximately 150,000 clones, about 83% of them found a single time. The ten biggest clones cover 2.5% to 3% of the sample.

A note on this clone: Its target antigen remains unknown. Base qualities are not provided; no much larger clone lies one nucleotide away.

The receptor's source is a woman older than 75 with COVID-19, enrolled during active disease. Material for sequencing was peripheral blood.

The CDR3 in this case is CASSGTRERSTGELFF. The sequence in DNA is TGTGCCAGCAGCGGAACGCGGGAGAGGAGCACCGGGGAGCTGTTTTTT. The receptor chain draws on TRBV9 and TRBJ2-2; TRBD2 fits 7 bases in the junction. CDR1 is given as SGDLS and CDR2 as YYNGEE, both from the germline V gene. The CDR3 covers 16 residues, taking in both the cysteine and the phenylalanine. This entry keeps only the CDR3 DNA: 48 bases, framed from base 1. Compared with germline, V lacks 3 bases and J lacks 4 bases; bases without a gene match: 9.